The following is a T cell receptor (beta chain) sequence with its context. What it recognizes is unknown. The read halts 3 residues ahead of the CDR3 end, with the missing end drawn from the germline J gene. The V and J ends lost 0 bases and 9 bases respectively, with 9 bases between them. The CDR3 runs to 13 residues. Germline-derived CDR1 and CDR2 are LNHDA and SQIVND (reference sequence). These data come from a study of Tregs in tolerant kidney transplant recipients. Study details: Recipients received nonmyeloablative bone marrow transplants from related graft donors, with transient mixed chimerism.

Study-wide results and caveats: Donor-specific Treg expansion exceeded global Treg expansion in tolerant patients, suggesting antigen drive. Biological reproducibility was not directly addressed, but technical replication error appeared minimal.

Unstimulated regulatory T cells (CD4+CD25+CD127-), CD4+CD25- non-regulatory cells, CD4 and CD8 cells were FACS-sorted from thawed PBMCs. TCRdb's table, derived via immunoSEQ multiplex PCR, lists solely in-frame clones and lacks some. The table for this sample gives approximately 50,000 clones. The origin of this receptor is a human donor who received a combined kidney and bone marrow transplant. The sample consisted of CD4+ T cells from blood, taken before the transplant. The chain combines TRBV19 with TRBJ1-5; D is unclear. CDR3 sequence: CASSIDSVSPQHF. The CDR3 DNA, read in part, is TGTGCCAGTAGTATAGATTCTGTCTCGCCC.